This record concerns one TCR beta chain sequence. The data are from a study of control samples from healthy donors and cancer patients. Libraries were prepared by immunoSEQ multiplex PCR; TCRdb keeps only in-frame clonotypes and omits some of them. The sample gives about 150,000 clones, under 95% of which show up once; around 1.3% is in the top ten. Germline CDR1 SGHAT, CDR2 FQNNGV. The CDR3 runs 14 residues. V was pared by 0 bases and J by 11 bases, with 14 bases between. The receptor was derived from a woman between 18 and 29 years old in good health. This chain uses TRBV11-2 with TRBJ1-3, with D tentatively TRBD1 (5 bases). The sequenced sample consisted of blood. Written as DNA, the CDR3 is TGTGCCAGCAGCTTAGATCCAGCAGGGAGCGCCATATATTTT. Protein sequence: CASSLDPAGSAIYF.